The 18 T cell receptor beta chains listed next were all sequenced from one sample in a study of shared clonotypes between healthy human individuals. The table came from immunoSEQ multiplex PCR; TCRdb's copy has only in-frame clones and leaves some out. The sample shows around 370,000 clones, roughly 96% of them seen only once. The sequencing sample was made of memory CD8+ T cells sorted from blood. Subset defined: CD45RO+ cells pooled with CCR7-negative TemRA cells. These receptors all stem from a young man in good health.

The chain combines TRBV6-6 with TRBJ1-1, with 7 positions matching TRBD1. The CDR3 runs 15 residues. The trim removed 4 bases at V and 5 bases at J, leaving 10 bases unmatched. Germline V lookup: CDR1 MNHNY, CDR2 SVGAGI (reference sequence). This CDR3 is CASSSFYRGRTEAFF. The CDR3 nucleotides are TGTGCCAGCAGTTCTTTTTACAGGGGCAGAACTGAAGCTTTCTTT.

The chain is built from TRBV15 and TRBJ2-3; 12 bases are a match to TRBD2. The CDR3 has 15 amino acids. Germline assignment: CDR1 LNHNV and CDR2 YYDKDF (reference sequence). V dropped 9 bases and J dropped 2; count of bases not matched to a gene: 6. CDR3 in amino acids: CATGPSGRVTDTQYF. CDR3 coding DNA: TGTGCCACAGGACCTAGCGGGAGGGTCACAGATACGCAGTATTTT.

This chain joins TRBV28 and TRBJ2-7; unclear D gene. Germline V CDR1 and CDR2: MDHEN, SYDVKM. The germline V and J ends were trimmed by 8 bases and 4 bases, with 6 bases remaining between them. The CDR3 covers 10 residues. The CDR3 here is CASGNYEQYF. Here the CDR3 DNA reads TGTGCCAGCGGGAATTACGAGCAGTACTTC.

J is TRBJ1-5 and V is TRBV27, with D perhaps TRBD1 (6 bases). The CDR3 is 14 amino acids. The germline CDR1 and CDR2 sequences are MNHEY and SMNVEV (reference sequence). V shed 2 bases and J shed 5 bases, with 10 bases lying between them. Here the CDR3 DNA reads TGTGCCAGCAGTTTACAGGGGCGCTATCAGCCCCAGCATTTT. Translation: CASSLQGRYQPQHF.

The V call is TRBV11-2, the J call TRBJ2-7; a weak D match, TRBD2 (6 bases). V lost 0 bases and J 2 bases, leaving 11 bases between the germline ends. Germline lookup yields CDR1 SGHAT and CDR2 FQNNGV. The CDR3 runs to 15 residues. The CDR3 DNA reads TGTGCCAGCAGCTTAGATCGGGGGTCCCCCTACGAGCAGTACTTC. This gives the protein CASSLDRGSPYEQYF.

This clone was detected only once. The chain employs TRBV6-5 and TRBJ1-1; possible D gene TRBD1, 5 bases. The CDR3 runs to 13 residues. Trimming took off 5 bases at V and 0 bases at J, with 7 bases between the two ends. Looked up from germline, CDR1 is MNHEY and CDR2 is SVGAGI. CDR3 coding DNA: TGTGCCAGCAGTAGACAGATGAACACTGAAGCTTTCTTT. This codes for CASSRQMNTEAFF.

The V call is TRBV28, the J call TRBJ2-7; D might be TRBD2 (6 bases). Germline values: CDR1 MDHEN, CDR2 SYDVKM. The CDR3 has 13 amino acids. The V gene lost 5 bases and the J gene lost 4 bases, with 12 bases spanning the gap. The CDR3 DNA sequence: TGTGCCAGCAGTGGACTATCAATGTACGAGCAGTACTTC. It yields the protein CASSGLSMYEQYF. The whole variable domain, filled in from reference TRBV28 and TRBJ2-7, reads DVKVTQSSRYLVKRTGEKVFLECVQDMDHENMFWYRQDPGLGLRLIYFSYDVKMKEKGDIPEGYSVSREKKERFSLILESASTNQTSMYLCASSGLSMYEQYFGPGTRLTVT.

CDR3 coding DNA: TGTGCCAGCAGCAAAGCGCGGGACACTGAAGCTTTCTTT. It translates to CASSKARDTEAFF. The genes are TRBV21-1 and TRBJ1-1. TRBV21-1 is a recognized pseudogene. This CDR3 spans 13 amino acids.

The chain combines TRBV11-2 with TRBJ2-3, with 9 bases identical to TRBD2. CDR3 length equals 17 residues. Germline V gene sequence: CDR1 SGHAT, CDR2 FQNNGV. The junction had 12 bases not matched to a gene; V was cut back by 5 bases and J by 3 bases. The CDR3 DNA reads TGTGCCAGCAGCCCCCTCCCAGCGGGAGGATTGACAGATACGCAGTATTTT. It translates to CASSPLPAGGLTDTQYF.

In nucleotides, the CDR3 is TGCGCCAGCAGCTCGAGACCGGGAGGTGGAACAGATACGCAGTATTTT. The encoded protein is CASSSRPGGGTDTQYF. The chain carries TRBV5-1 and TRBJ2-3; 7 nucleotides agree with TRBD2. Germline loops: CDR1 SGHRS, CDR2 YFSETQ. Unmatched junction bases numbered 10, after V lost 3 bases and J lost 3 bases. The CDR3 is made up of 16 amino acids.

DNA of the CDR3: TGTGCCAGCTCACCGGGCCCGGGGGGACAAGCTAACTATGGCTACACCTTC. This sequence encodes CASSPGPGGQANYGYTF. The J gene is TRBJ1-2, the V gene TRBV28; TRBD1 might be the D (6 bases). Germline V gene data show CDR1 as MDHEN and CDR2 as SYDVKM. Trimming left V 8 bases short and J 0 bases short, with 22 bases between. The length of the CDR3 is 17 residues.

Here the CDR3 DNA reads TGTGCCAGCAGTTTATCGAGACAGGGGGCGCACACCGGGGAGCTGTTTTTT. It translates to CASSLSRQGAHTGELFF. This rearrangement joins TRBV27 to TRBJ2-2, with 10 positions matching TRBD1. From germline, CDR1 is MNHEY and CDR2 SMNVEV (reference sequence). V dropped 0 bases and J dropped 3; count of bases not matched to a gene: 4. The CDR3 covers 17 residues.

V and J are TRBV10-3 and TRBJ2-5; D might be TRBD1 (5 bases). V lost 3 bases and J 7 bases, leaving 18 bases between the germline ends. The CDR3 runs to 15 residues. Germline CDR1 ENHRY, CDR2 SYGVKD. In DNA, the CDR3 is TGTGCCATCAGTGATTCACAGGATTTACGAGGGACCCAGTACTTC. It encodes CAISDSQDLRGTQYF.

The rearrangement uses TRBV11-2 and TRBJ2-7; maybe TRBD2 (5 bases). This CDR3 contains 14 residues. CDR1 and CDR2 from the germline V gene are SGHAT and FQNNGV. With 1 base removed from V and 2 bases from J, the gap between germline ends came to 9 bases. In nucleotides, the CDR3 is TGTGCCAGCAGCTTAGTAAGCGGCCCCTACGAGCAGTACTTC. Translation: CASSLVSGPYEQYF.

V is TRBV6-5 and J is TRBJ1-1; 7 positions agree with TRBD1. The trim removed 2 bases at V and 0 bases at J, leaving 3 bases unmatched. Germline lookup yields CDR1 MNHEY and CDR2 SVGAGI. This CDR3 is built from 15 residues. The CDR3 DNA reads TGTGCCAGCAGTTACAGGGGGCGCCTGAACACTGAAGCTTTCTTT. It is translated as CASSYRGRLNTEAFF.

V gene TRBV19 combines with J gene TRBJ1-5; 11 nucleotides agree with TRBD1. Per germline, CDR1 LNHDA and CDR2 SQIVND (reference sequence). V was pared by 5 bases and J by 5 bases, with 8 bases of the junction left unmatched. The CDR3 runs to 16 residues. Here the CDR3 reads CASSSRTGGRDQPQHF. The CDR3 coding sequence is TGTGCCAGTAGTTCGAGGACAGGGGGCCGGGATCAGCCCCAGCATTTT. Together with reference TRBV19 and TRBJ1-5, the CDR3 gives the full variable domain: DGGITQSPKYLFRKEGQNVTLSCEQNLNHDAMYWYRQDPGQGLRLIYYSQIVNDFQKGDIAEGYSVSREKKESFPLTVTSAQKNPTAFYLCASSSRTGGRDQPQHFGDGTRLSIL.

The chain joins TRBV10-3 to TRBJ1-2; tentatively, D is TRBD1 (5 bases). This CDR3 has 16 residues. Deletions cut 5 bases from V and 1 base from J, with 17 bases between. Germline V gene data show CDR1 as ENHRY and CDR2 as SYGVKD. CDR3 nucleotide sequence: TGTGCCATCAGTCCGCTGCGGGACTCCGGTAACTATGGCTACACCTTC. This translates into CAISPLRDSGNYGYTF.

V usage is TRBV6-5 and J usage is TRBJ1-5; D not resolved. This CDR3 contains 14 residues. CDR1 is MNHEY and CDR2 is SVGAGI in the germline V gene. Trimming removed 5 bases at V and 7 bases at J, with 15 bases between. The CDR3 sequence is CASSQTNGYQPQHF. CDR3 nucleotide sequence: TGTGCCAGCAGTCAGACAAACGGCTACCAGCCCCAGCATTTT.